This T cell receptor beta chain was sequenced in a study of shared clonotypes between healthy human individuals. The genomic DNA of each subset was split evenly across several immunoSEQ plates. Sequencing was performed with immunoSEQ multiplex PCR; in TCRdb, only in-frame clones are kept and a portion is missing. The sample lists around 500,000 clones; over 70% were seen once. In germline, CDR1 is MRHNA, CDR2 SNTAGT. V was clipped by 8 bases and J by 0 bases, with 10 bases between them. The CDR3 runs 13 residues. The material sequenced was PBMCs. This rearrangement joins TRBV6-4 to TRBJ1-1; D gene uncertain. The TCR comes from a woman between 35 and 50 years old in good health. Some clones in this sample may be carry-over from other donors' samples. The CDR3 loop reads CASSSSLNTEAFF. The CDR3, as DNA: TGTGCCAGCTCTAGCAGCCTGAACACTGAAGCTTTCTTT.